This entry lists 8 T cell receptor beta chains sequenced from one sample in a study of post-analysis software for immune sequencing data. Study-wide results and caveats: The five TRBV segments detected at higher frequency in patients than in controls included TRBV5-6, TRBV5-1 and TRBV20-1.

These TCRs are of unknown antigen specificity. cDNA libraries for TCR beta contained unique molecular identifiers. MiXCR, applied by TCRdb to the PCR reads, yields one record per CDR3 protein. Counted here are some 690,000 distinct CDR3 sequences, 59% occurring once; the ten biggest clones make up about 11%. Material for sequencing was blood. Receptor source: a girl aged 2-10 years with multiple sclerosis.

This clonotype was seen a handful of times. V is TRBV20-1 and J is TRBJ2-4; the match to TRBD2 covers 8 bases. The J call is doubtful: the DNA matches TRBJ2-7 better. Germline V gives CDR1 DFQATT, CDR2 SNEGSKA (reference sequence). This CDR3 is built from 16 residues. The CDR3 bases are TGCAGTGCTAGAGATTTCGGCCTAGCGGGCCATTACGAGCAGTACTTC. This gives the protein CSARDFGLAGHYEQYF.

V usage is TRBV6-5 and J usage is TRBJ2-3; TRBD2 aligns across 7 bases. The CDR3 totals 14 residues. Trimming took 5 bases from V and 4 from J; bases not matched to a gene: 6. Germline CDR1 and CDR2: MNHEY and SVGAGI. The CDR3 DNA reads TGTGCCAGCAGTCACGGACTAGACCCAGATACGCAGTATTTT. This codes for CASSHGLDPDTQYF.

The chain joins TRBV20-1 to TRBJ2-3; either TRBD1 or TRBD2 may fit D (5 bases each). Germline V CDR1 and CDR2: DFQATT, SNEGSKA (reference sequence). V lost 2 bases to trimming and J lost 0 bases, with 15 bases between them. This CDR3 is built from 16 residues. CDR3 in amino acids: CSARSPGATSTDTQYF. CDR3 DNA sequence: TGCAGTGCTAGATCCCCCGGGGCAACTAGCACAGATACGCAGTATTTT.

The chain recombines TRBV2 with TRBJ2-4; D is perhaps TRBD2 (6 bases). V was shortened by 8 bases and J by 0 bases, with 11 bases between the two germline ends. Germline CDR1 and CDR2: SNHLY and FYNNEI. This CDR3 contains 14 residues. In nucleotides, the CDR3 is TGTGCCAGCCGCGTGGGACTAGCCAAAAACATTCAGTACTTC. It is translated as CASRVGLAKNIQYF.

The chain couples TRBV20-1 to TRBJ2-3, with no clear D. CDR1 and CDR2 from the germline V gene are DFQATT and SNEGSKA (reference sequence). The length of the CDR3 is 13 residues. V was pared by 1 base and J by 7 bases, with 12 bases between. CDR3 nucleotides: TGCAGTGCTAGAGCTGGTACAACCTATACGCAGTATTTT. As protein: CSARAGTTYTQYF.

The V gene is TRBV5-1, the J gene TRBJ2-7; D may match TRBD1 or TRBD2 (5 bases each). V lost 3 bases, J lost 4 bases, and 17 bases lay in between. This CDR3 spans 15 amino acids. Looked up from germline, CDR1 is SGHRS and CDR2 is YFSETQ. In nucleotides, the CDR3 is TGCGCCAGCAGCTCCAGGACACCCCGGGATTACGAGCAGTACTTC. Translation gives CASSSRTPRDYEQYF.

The chain is built from TRBV9 and TRBJ2-1, with D maybe TRBD2 (6 bases). The CDR3 length is 14 residues. The V gene lost 0 bases and the J gene lost 10 bases, with 14 bases spanning the gap. Germline V gives CDR1 SGDLS, CDR2 YYNGEE. The CDR3 protein is CASSVGGVDYEQFF. DNA for the CDR3: TGTGCCAGCAGCGTAGGGGGGGTAGATTACGAGCAGTTCTTC.

The chain carries TRBV25-1 and TRBJ2-5, with TRBD2 matching 10 bases. Looked up from germline, CDR1 is MGHDK and CDR2 is SYGVNS. CDR3 size: 15 residues. V lost 4 bases to trimming and J lost 7 bases; unmatched junction nucleotides: 9. This CDR3 reads CASSGTSGVVGTQYF. The CDR3 bases are TGTGCCAGCAGTGGGACTAGCGGTGTGGTGGGGACCCAGTACTTC.